Below are 31 T cell receptor beta chains sequenced from a single sample in a study of Tregs in tolerant kidney transplant recipients. Assay used: immunoSEQ multiplex PCR; TCRdb lists only in-frame clones, some missing. Listed are tens of thousands of clones; approximately 1.7% falls within the top ten. Recipients received nonmyeloablative bone marrow transplants from related graft donors, with transient mixed chimerism. The starting material was CD4+ T cells from blood (PBMCs), obtained 24 months after the transplant. These receptors were obtained from a human patient who received a combined kidney and bone marrow transplant. The graft donor may be the source of some T cells.

Regarding this clone: The read ends 3 residues early relative to the CDR3; the germline J gene fills the gap. V and J are TRBV2 and TRBJ1-2, with D possibly matching TRBD1 (5 bases). The germline V gene encodes CDR1 SNHLY and CDR2 FYNNEI. The length of the CDR3 is 12 residues. V lost 5 bases and J lost 6, with 10 bases in between. This CDR3 reads CASSIGVDGYTF. The sequenced part of the CDR3 DNA is TGTGCCAGCAGTATAGGGGTGGATGGC.

On this clone: From the germline J gene comes the end of the CDR3, since the read stops 3 residues before it. The V gene is TRBV5-4, the J gene TRBJ2-2, with D perhaps assigned TRBD1 or TRBD2 (5 bases each). Per germline, CDR1 SGHNT and CDR2 YYREEE (reference sequence). V lost 3 bases and J 5 bases, leaving 17 bases between the germline ends. The CDR3 has 16 residues. Partial CDR3 DNA: TGTGCCAGCAGCTCGGTTGCAGGGAGAGGGACCGGGGAG. Translating it yields CASSSVAGRGTGE. The full CDR3 is CASSSVAGRGTGELFF.

Note on this clone: From the germline J gene comes the end of the CDR3, since the read stops 3 residues before it. The gene calls are TRBV19 and TRBJ2-3; 7 bases fit TRBD1. CDR1 is LNHDA, CDR2 SQIVND, per germline (reference sequence). Losses at the gene ends were 9 bases for V and 2 bases for J; bases not matched to a gene: 14. The CDR3 covers 16 residues. This CDR3 is CASSSRDRKNTDTQYF. The CDR3 bases that were read are TGTGCCAGCTCCAGCCGGGACAGAAAAAACACAGATACG. Full variable domain (rest looked up from reference TRBV19 and TRBJ2-3): DGGITQSPKYLFRKEGQNVTLSCEQNLNHDAMYWYRQDPGQGLRLIYYSQIVNDFQKGDIAEGYSVSREKKESFPLTVTSAQKNPTAFYLCASSSRDRKNTDTQYFGPGTRLTVL.

Notes on this clone: With the read ending 3 residues before the CDR3 end, the germline J gene is used to fill in that end. The J gene is TRBJ2-2, the V gene TRBV18; 14 positions match TRBD2. V shed 3 bases and J 7 bases; nucleotides not matched to a gene: 7. This CDR3 is 17 amino acids long. CDR1 is KGHSH and CDR2 is LQKENI in the germline V gene. The DNA read from the CDR3 is TGTGCCAGCTCACCGGGACTAGCGGGAGCAACGGGCGGGGAG. Translating it yields CASSPGLAGATGGE. The full CDR3 protein is CASSPGLAGATGGELFF.

Note on this clone: Read coverage stops 3 residues before the CDR3 terminus; the germline J gene supplies the remainder. This rearrangement joins TRBV11-1 to TRBJ2-7; 8 bases are shared with TRBD2. Looked up from germline, CDR1 is SGHAT and CDR2 is FQDESV (reference sequence). J lost 2 bases, V lost 7 bases, and 4 bases had no gene match. The CDR3 runs 13 residues. The sequenced CDR3 bases are TGTGCCAGCACCGGGACTAGGCCCTACGAG. Encoded protein: CASTGTRPYE. The entire CDR3 protein is CASTGTRPYEQYF.

As for this clone: The read ends 3 residues early relative to the CDR3; the germline J gene fills the gap. The rearrangement links TRBV12-3 or TRBV12-4 to TRBJ1-2; D is uncertain. The ends were cut back, 3 bases at V and 4 bases at J, with 3 bases in the middle. CDR3 length: 11 amino acids. CDR3 DNA (partial): TGTGCCAGCAGTTTCGGCTATGGC. Its translation is CASSFGYG. In full, the CDR3 is CASSFGYGYTF.

Remarks on this clone: The CDR3 is cut off 3 residues early in the read; its end comes from the germline J gene. This rearrangement joins TRBV6-1 to TRBJ1-5, with 7 positions matching TRBD1. CDR1 and CDR2 from the germline V gene are MNHNS and SASEGT. The CDR3 has 16 amino acids. J lost 4 bases, V lost 5 bases, and 11 bases had no gene match. CDR3 bases read: TGTGCCAGCAGTAAAGAACAAGGGGGCGGAAATCAGCCC. This sequence encodes CASSKEQGGGNQP. The whole CDR3 sequence is CASSKEQGGGNQPQHF.

Comments on this clone: The read ends 3 residues before the CDR3 terminus; that terminus is restored from the germline J gene. The chain uses TRBV7-8 and TRBJ2-5; 8 nucleotides match TRBD1. Unmatched junction bases numbered 6, after V lost 5 bases and J lost 4 bases. Germline V CDR1 and CDR2: SGHVS, FQNEAQ. CDR3 length: 14 amino acids. CDR3 protein: CASSKGQEGETQYF. Partial CDR3 DNA: TGTGCCAGCAGCAAGGGACAGGAGGGAGAGACC.

On this clone: The read terminates 3 residues before the CDR3 end, so the remaining end is supplied by the germline J gene. V gene TRBV5-6 combines with J gene TRBJ2-7, with 7 bases identical to TRBD2. The CDR3 is 13 amino acids. The V segment lost 5 bases and the J segment 1 base; nucleotides outside the gene matches: 3. Germline V lookup: CDR1 SGHDT, CDR2 YYEEEE. CDR3 DNA, as far as it was read: TGTGCCAGCAGACGCGGGGGTTCCTACGAG. Its protein product is CASRRGGSYE. The CDR3 in its entirety is CASRRGGSYEQYF.

On this clone itself: The read terminates 3 residues ahead of where the CDR3 ends, so the germline J gene completes it. This sequence joins TRBV19 and TRBJ1-1; tentative D call: TRBD1 (6 bases). Germline V gene lookup returns CDR1 LNHDA and CDR2 SQIVND (reference sequence). The CDR3 is 14 amino acids. Trimming removed 11 bases at V and 1 base at J, with 17 bases between. This chain's CDR3 is CAAEYRAENTEAFF. The part of the CDR3 DNA that was read is TGTGCCGCCGAGTACAGGGCGGAGAACACTGAA.

A remark on this clone: Read data end 3 residues before the CDR3 end; the end is taken from the germline J gene. This chain joins TRBV19 and TRBJ2-5; 9 bases map to TRBD1. Looked up from germline, CDR1 is LNHDA and CDR2 is SQIVND (reference sequence). After removal of 5 bases from V and 4 bases from J, the junction contained 8 bases not matched to a gene. The CDR3 runs 15 residues. The CDR3 spells CASSFGQGQGETQYF. The sequenced CDR3 bases are TGTGCCAGTAGTTTCGGACAGGGGCAGGGAGAGACC.

Concerning this clone: The read stops 3 residues short of the end of the CDR3; the missing end is completed from the germline J gene. The chain couples TRBV2 to TRBJ1-2; D gene unclear. The V gene lost 6 bases and the J gene lost 1 base, with 15 bases spanning the gap. From germline, CDR1 is SNHLY and CDR2 FYNNEI. CDR3 length: 15 amino acids. CDR3: CASRGIRGLNYGYTF. CDR3 DNA (partial): TGTGCCAGCAGGGGAATACGGGGTCTTAACTATGGC.

In regard to this clone: The sequence runs out 3 residues before the end of the CDR3; the remainder is reconstructed from the germline J gene. This sequence joins TRBV19 and TRBJ2-7, with D perhaps matching TRBD1 (6 bases). There are 14 residues in the CDR3. V gave up 2 bases and J gave up 2 bases, with 10 bases separating them. Looked up from germline, CDR1 is LNHDA and CDR2 is SQIVND (reference sequence). The CDR3 sequence: CASSINDRTYEQYF. The part of the CDR3 DNA that was read is TGTGCCAGTAGTATAAACGACAGGACCTACGAG.

As concerns this clone: The read terminates 3 residues ahead of where the CDR3 ends, so the germline J gene completes it. V usage is TRBV20-1 and J usage is TRBJ1-1, with 8 bases lining up with TRBD1. The CDR3 runs to 13 residues. J was trimmed by 2 bases and V by 6 bases; bases with no gene match: 5. CDR1 DFQATT and CDR2 SNEGSKA come from the germline V gene (reference sequence). CDR3 region: CSARTGFNTEAFF. Partial CDR3 DNA: TGCAGTGCCAGGACAGGGTTTAACACTGAA.

In terms of frequency, this clone is medium-sized. The sequence runs out 3 residues before the end of the CDR3; the remainder is reconstructed from the germline J gene. The V gene is TRBV5-1, the J gene TRBJ2-6; 7 nucleotides agree with TRBD1. The V segment lost 5 bases and the J segment 0 bases; nucleotides outside the gene matches: 17. The CDR3 is made up of 20 amino acids. The germline V gene has CDR1 SGHRS and CDR2 YFSETQ. CDR3 loop: CASRASLGQIDSSGANVLTF. Incomplete CDR3 DNA: TGCGCCAGCAGAGCGTCCCTGGGACAGATCGATAGCTCTGGGGCCAACGTC.

Note on this clone: The read finishes 3 residues shy of the CDR3 end, and the germline J gene is used to complete it. The chain links TRBV10-2 to TRBJ2-3, with 7 positions matching TRBD2. The J segment lost 4 bases and the V segment lost 0 bases, leaving 4 bases of the junction unmatched. The CDR3 is made up of 15 amino acids. CDR1 is WSHSY and CDR2 is SAAADI in the germline V gene. The CDR3 loop reads CASSESGGRADTQYF. The sequenced CDR3 bases are TGCGCCAGCAGTGAGTCGGGGGGGAGGGCAGATACG.

A remark on this clone: The read terminates 3 residues before the CDR3 end, so the remaining end is supplied by the germline J gene. The rearrangement links TRBV20-1 to TRBJ2-7; 10 nucleotides agree with TRBD2. The CDR3 consists of 15 residues. The germline gives CDR1 DFQATT, CDR2 SNEGSKA (reference sequence). J was trimmed by 3 bases and V by 3 bases; bases with no gene match: 8. CDR3 region: CSASGILAGHYEQYF. The CDR3 bases that were read are TGCAGTGCTAGCGGAATACTAGCGGGGCACTACGAG.

Note on this clone: The read falls 3 residues short of the CDR3 end, and the missing part is taken from the germline J gene. The rearrangement joins TRBV20-1 to TRBJ2-2, with 9 bases fitting TRBD1. The CDR3 sequence is 20 residues long. CDR1 is DFQATT, CDR2 SNEGSKA, per germline (reference sequence). Trimming cost V 6 bases and J 4 bases; bases outside gene matches: 24. Partial CDR3 DNA: TGCAGTGCATACCGGCGGGGACAGGGCCTAATGAGGCCAATCACCGGGGAG. As protein: CSAYRRGQGLMRPITGE. Given in full, the CDR3 is CSAYRRGQGLMRPITGELFF.

In regard to this clone: The CDR3 end is not reached by the read, which stops 3 residues before it; the germline J gene fills it in. The V and J genes are TRBV19 and TRBJ2-4; no clear D gene. CDR1 and CDR2 (germline): LNHDA, SQIVND (reference sequence). The CDR3 spans 15 residues. The part of the CDR3 DNA that was read is TGTCCTCAGGAATTGGGCTCACTAGCCAAAAACATT. Its translation is CPQELGSLAKNI. The CDR3 in full is CPQELGSLAKNIQYF.

To note about this clone: Read sequence stops 3 residues before the CDR3 end, and the germline J gene provides the missing end. This rearrangement joins TRBV5-1 to TRBJ1-1; 8 bases are shared with TRBD1. Looked up from germline, CDR1 is SGHRS and CDR2 is YFSETQ. The CDR3 totals 14 residues. Trimming cost V 6 bases and J 1 base; bases outside gene matches: 5. This CDR3 is CASNRDRPNTEAFF. The DNA read from the CDR3 is TGCGCCAGCAATCGGGACAGGCCGAACACTGAA.

To note about this clone: The CDR3 end is not reached by the read, which stops 3 residues before it; the germline J gene fills it in. At the DNA level, this CDR3 is encoded by other sequences in the same sample as well. V is TRBV18 and J is TRBJ2-3; 7 bases fit TRBD2. Germline CDR1 and CDR2: KGHSH and LQKENI. The CDR3 contains 15 residues. The J segment lost 0 bases and the V segment lost 3 bases, leaving 3 bases of the junction unmatched. CDR3 amino acids: CASSPPGLSTDTQYF. The part of the CDR3 DNA that was read is TGTGCCAGCTCACCGCCGGGACTAAGCACAGATACG.

On this clone: The DNA ends 3 residues before the CDR3 does, and the rest of the CDR3 is filled in from the germline J gene. The chain recombines TRBV6-1 with TRBJ2-7; 8 bases line up with TRBD1. The J segment lost 3 bases and the V segment lost 6 bases, leaving 10 bases of the junction unmatched. Germline loops: CDR1 MNHNS, CDR2 SASEGT. CDR3 length: 15 residues. The CDR3 reads CASRETGTGFYEQYF. The sequenced CDR3 bases are TGTGCCAGCAGGGAAACCGGGACAGGTTTCTACGAG.

As concerns this clone: The CDR3 goes on 3 residues after the read ends, and that part is filled in from the germline J gene. This chain links TRBV5-1 with TRBJ2-7; D gene uncertain. V was trimmed by 5 bases and J by 0 bases, leaving 12 bases between them. Germline V lookup: CDR1 SGHRS, CDR2 YFSETQ. The CDR3 contains 14 residues. Incomplete CDR3 DNA: TGCGCCAGCAGGGCAGTCCCCCTCTCCTACGAG. Its translation: CASRAVPLSYE. In full, the CDR3 reads CASRAVPLSYEQYF.

Turning to this clone: The read ends 3 residues shy of where the CDR3 ends; the end is completed using the germline J gene. V gene TRBV30 combines with J gene TRBJ2-7; 7 positions agree with TRBD2. The CDR3 sequence is 20 residues long. The germline V gene encodes CDR1 GTSNPN and CDR2 SVGIG (reference sequence). With 0 bases clipped from V and 2 bases from J, the junction kept 22 bases outside the gene matches. CDR3 in amino acids: CAWSVNYLDPKSGDAYEQYF. CDR3 DNA, as far as it was read: TGTGCCTGGAGTGTAAACTATTTGGACCCGAAGAGCGGGGATGCCTACGAG.

As regards this clone: With the read ending 3 residues before the CDR3 end, the germline J gene is used to fill in that end. V gene TRBV30 combines with J gene TRBJ2-2, with TRBD2 identical over 8 bases. In germline, CDR1 is GTSNPN, CDR2 SVGIG (reference sequence). CDR3 length: 14 amino acids. The ends lost 4 bases at V and 5 bases at J; junction bases unmatched: 6. The CDR3 loop is CAWILRGRTGELFF. The covered CDR3 bases are TGTGCCTGGATCTTACGCGGGAGGACCGGGGAG.

As for this clone: From the germline J gene comes the end of the CDR3, since the read stops 3 residues before it. This chain connects TRBV19 to TRBJ2-2, with D possibly matching TRBD2 (5 bases). Germline V gene sequence: CDR1 LNHDA, CDR2 SQIVND (reference sequence). V shed 2 bases and J shed 4 bases, with 11 bases lying between them. This CDR3 is built from 15 residues. The CDR3 reads CASSISSRATGELFF. CDR3 DNA (partial): TGTGCCAGTAGTATATCTAGCAGAGCCACCGGGGAG.

Points on this clone: The read gets to within 3 residues of the CDR3 end, and the germline J gene fills in the rest. The chain employs TRBV20-1 and TRBJ2-3, with 9 bases fitting TRBD2. V was clipped by 3 bases and J by 2 bases; unmatched bases: 3. Germline V gene sequence: CDR1 DFQATT, CDR2 SNEGSKA (reference sequence). The length of the CDR3 is 14 residues. This chain's CDR3 is CSARREGLTDTQYF. CDR3 DNA, as far as it was read: TGCAGTGCTAGGCGGGAGGGCCTCACAGATACG.

Notes on this clone: The observed sequence ends 3 residues before the CDR3 terminus, with the missing tail filled in from the germline J gene. This chain joins TRBV18 and TRBJ2-4, with 10 bases fitting TRBD1. The CDR3 consists of 12 residues. Germline CDR1 and CDR2: KGHSH and LQKENI. Here the CDR3 reads CASSLGQGDQYF. The DNA read from the CDR3 is TGTGCCAGCTCACTTGGACAGGGGGAT.

Comments on this clone: The read gets to within 3 residues of the CDR3 end, and the germline J gene fills in the rest. The chain is built from TRBV19 and TRBJ1-2; D remains ambiguous. The CDR3 is 15 residues long. Trimming stripped 3 bases from V and 0 bases from J, with 11 bases between. Per the germline V gene, CDR1 is LNHDA and CDR2 is SQIVND (reference sequence). The CDR3 here is CASSIRLIANYGYTF. The CDR3 bases that were read are TGTGCCAGTAGTATTCGCCTAATTGCTAACTATGGC.

To note about this clone: The CDR3 end lies 3 residues beyond the end of the read and is filled in from the germline J gene. The chain carries TRBV7-2 and TRBJ2-3; D call uncertain. The CDR3 has 14 residues. V was cut by 1 base and J by 2 bases, with 7 bases left in between. Per germline, CDR1 SGHTA and CDR2 FQGNSA. The CDR3 loop reads CASSLGTATDTQYF. The CDR3 bases that were read are TGTGCCAGCAGCTTAGGAACAGCCACAGATACG. Filled out from reference TRBV7-2 and TRBJ2-3, the complete variable domain reads GAGVSQSPSNKVTEKGKDVELRCDPISGHTALYWYRQSLGQGLEFLIYFQGNSAPDKSGLPSDRFSAERTGGSVSTLTIQRTQQEDSAVYLCASSLGTATDTQYFGPGTRLTVL.

A note on this clone: The read stops 3 residues short of the end of the CDR3; the missing end is completed from the germline J gene. The rearrangement joins TRBV7-8 to TRBJ2-7, with 10 positions matching TRBD2. The CDR3 extends over 15 amino acids. CDR1 is SGHVS, CDR2 FQNEAQ, per germline. Trimming removed 2 bases from V and 5 bases from J; junction bases left unmatched: 6. The CDR3 DNA, read in part, is TGTGCCAGCAGCTTACGCGCTAGCGGGAGCAACGAG. Its protein product is CASSLRASGSNE. The full CDR3 sequence reads CASSLRASGSNEQYF.